This TCR beta chain was sequenced in a study of blood T cell repertoires in COVID-19. Whole-study context: Some COVID-19 samples were acute and others convalescent; all came from the United States, Italy and Spain. Sample material is recorded as cDNA or gDNA derived from T cells, B-cell-depleted T cells, or PBMCs.

Original processing notes: From reference gene primer amplification, estimates of nucleated cell counts were derived. Generated by immunoSEQ multiplex PCR, the TCRdb table keeps only in-frame clones and is missing some. V, J and clone size were drawn from that table, and D and trimming were deduced from the DNA. This table has about 62,000 clones, about nine tenths appearing once. The sample comprised peripheral blood. The clonotype was recovered from a woman of 80 years or more with acute or convalescent COVID-19.

The CDR3 sequence: CASSRGTTPLTDTQYF. As DNA, the CDR3 is TGCGCCAGCAGCCGCGGGACTACTCCCCTCACAGATACGCAGTATTTT. The chain combines TRBV5-1 with TRBJ2-3, with TRBD2 matching 7 bases. Germline CDR1 and CDR2: SGHRS and YFSETQ. This CDR3 has 16 amino acids. V shed 4 bases, J shed 2 bases, and the junction held 10 bases outside the gene matches.